This paragraph covers one T cell receptor beta chain sequence. Its cognate antigen is unknown. This entry is derived from a study of pediatric ulcerative colitis. This CDR3 is 18 amino acids long. In germline, CDR1 is SGHRS, CDR2 YFSETQ. The trim removed 3 bases at V and 9 bases at J, leaving 18 bases unmatched. Overall study results and limits: No controls had the two rectal clonotypes shared by ulcerative colitis patients. Acute severe colitis showed lower rectal diversity from clonal expansions.

Sequencing depth was up to 500,000 reads per sample. Only in-frame clones appear in the TCRdb table, and some are missing; sequencing was by immunoSEQ multiplex PCR. This sample carries some 9,100 clones, approximately 89% of them seen once, and the ten largest clones take roughly 6.4%. V is TRBV5-1 and J is TRBJ2-1; 10 positions match TRBD1. The receptor comes from a girl aged 10-17 years with moderate ulcerative colitis. Sequencing was done on a sample of blood. CDR3 sequence reads: CASSWTPRRDRGQGEQFF. CDR3 DNA sequence: TGCGCCAGCAGCTGGACCCCTCGGCGCGACAGGGGGCAGGGTGAGCAGTTCTTC.